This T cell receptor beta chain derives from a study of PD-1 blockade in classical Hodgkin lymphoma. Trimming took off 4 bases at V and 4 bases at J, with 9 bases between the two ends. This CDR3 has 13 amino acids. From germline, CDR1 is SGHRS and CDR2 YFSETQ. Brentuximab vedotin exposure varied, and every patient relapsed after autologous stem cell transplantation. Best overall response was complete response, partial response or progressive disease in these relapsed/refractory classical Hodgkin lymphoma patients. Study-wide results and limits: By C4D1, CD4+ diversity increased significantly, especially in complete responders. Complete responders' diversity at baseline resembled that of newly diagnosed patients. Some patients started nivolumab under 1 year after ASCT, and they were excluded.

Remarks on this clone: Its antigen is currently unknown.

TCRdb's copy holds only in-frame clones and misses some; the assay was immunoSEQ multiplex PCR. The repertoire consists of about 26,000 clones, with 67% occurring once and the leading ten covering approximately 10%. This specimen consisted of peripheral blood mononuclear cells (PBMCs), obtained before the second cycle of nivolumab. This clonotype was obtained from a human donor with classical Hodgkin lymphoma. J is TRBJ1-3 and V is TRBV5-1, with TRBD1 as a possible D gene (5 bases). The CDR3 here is CASSGARGNTIYF. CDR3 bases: TGCGCCAGCAGCGGGGCCCGAGGAAACACCATATATTTT.